The rows below give T cell receptor beta chains drawn from one sample of a study of blood T cell dynamics during melanoma immunotherapy. Libraries were prepared by immunoSEQ multiplex PCR; TCRdb keeps only in-frame clonotypes and omits some of them. The sample yields around 10,000 clones, approximately 84% seen once. This sample comprised blood, obtained from a patient treated with checkpoint blockade. Every receptor here comes from a human donor with melanoma. Each CDR3 is given with its conserved first and last residue. D genes are given only for firm matches. Size values are once, few and many counts, or a class for expanded clones, and some rows have none.

D gene: .
CDR3 length: 14
clone size: .
V gene: TRBV6-1
J gene: TRBJ1-1
CDR3 DNA: TGTGCCAGCAGAGAAAATGGGCCGAACACTGAAGCTTTCTTT
CDR3 protein: CASRENGPNTEAFF

D gene: .
CDR3 length: 14
clone size: .
V gene: TRBV5-8
J gene: TRBJ2-5
CDR3 DNA: TGTGCCAGCAGCTTGCTGGCGGGCTCAGAGACCCAGTACTTC
CDR3 protein: CASSLLAGSETQYF

D gene: TRBD1
CDR3 length: 15
clone size: .
V gene: TRBV6-5
J gene: TRBJ1-2
CDR3 DNA: TGTGCCAGCAGTTCCACCGGGACAGCTAACTATGGCTACACCTTC
CDR3 protein: CASSSTGTANYGYTF

D gene: .
CDR3 length: 15
clone size: .
V gene: TRBV9
J gene: TRBJ1-1
CDR3 DNA: TGTGCCAGCAGCGTCCTTGGGGAGGGTGGCACTGAAGCTTTCTTT
CDR3 protein: CASSVLGEGGTEAFF

D gene: TRBD1
CDR3 length: 14
clone size: .
V gene: TRBV5-4
J gene: TRBJ1-2
CDR3 DNA: TGTGCCAGCAGCTTGCAGGGGGCTAACTATGGCTACACCTTC
CDR3 protein: CASSLQGANYGYTF

D gene: .
CDR3 length: 16
clone size: .
V gene: TRBV19
J gene: TRBJ1-6
CDR3 DNA: TGTGCCAGTACCCCGGCTAGGGTGGCTCTTAATTCACCCCTCCACTTT
CDR3 protein: CASTPARVALNSPLHF

D gene: TRBD1
CDR3 length: 14
clone size: .
V gene: TRBV6-4
J gene: TRBJ1-2
CDR3 DNA: TGTGCCAGCAATCCCGGGACAGGGGGCAGGGGCTACACCTTC
CDR3 protein: CASNPGTGGRGYTF

D gene: .
CDR3 length: 14
clone size: .
V gene: TRBV6-1
J gene: TRBJ1-1
CDR3 DNA: TGTGCCAGCAGCCCCCAGGCTGTTAACACTGAAGCTTTCTTT
CDR3 protein: CASSPQAVNTEAFF

D gene: TRBD2
CDR3 length: 15
clone size: .
V gene: TRBV4-3
J gene: TRBJ2-5
CDR3 DNA: TGCGCCAGCAGCCAAGACGGGGGGGCCGGTAAGACCCAGTACTTC
CDR3 protein: CASSQDGGAGKTQYF

D gene: .
CDR3 length: 13
clone size: once
V gene: TRBV27
J gene: TRBJ2-7
CDR3 DNA: TGTGCCAGCCGGGGTGGGGTCTCCTACGAGCAGTACTTC
CDR3 protein: CASRGGVSYEQYF

D gene: .
CDR3 length: 12
clone size: .
V gene: TRBV5-4
J gene: TRBJ1-2
CDR3 DNA: TGCGCCAGCACCCGCGGGAACTATGGCTACACCTTC
CDR3 protein: CASTRGNYGYTF

D gene: .
CDR3 length: 15
clone size: .
V gene: TRBV6-5
J gene: TRBJ2-1
CDR3 DNA: TGTGCCAGCAGTCCCTCGGGACGAGCGGGCAATGAGCAGTTCTTC
CDR3 protein: CASSPSGRAGNEQFF

D gene: .
CDR3 length: 15
clone size: .
V gene: TRBV9
J gene: TRBJ1-3
CDR3 DNA: TGTGCCAGCAGCCCCCGGCAGGGAAGTGGAAACACCATATATTTT
CDR3 protein: CASSPRQGSGNTIYF

D gene: .
CDR3 length: 17
clone size: .
V gene: TRBV7-2
J gene: TRBJ1-6
CDR3 DNA: TGTGCCAGCAGTAGAATTGGGGGTAGCTCCTATAATTCACCCCTCCACTTT
CDR3 protein: CASSRIGGSSYNSPLHF

D gene: TRBD2
CDR3 length: 17
clone size: .
V gene: TRBV11-2
J gene: TRBJ2-7
CDR3 DNA: TGCGCCAGCAGCCAGGATGGAGCCGGGAGGCGTCCCGGCGAGCAGTACTTC
CDR3 protein: CASSQDGAGRRPGEQYF

D gene: .
CDR3 length: 12
clone size: .
V gene: TRBV30
J gene: TRBJ2-7
CDR3 DNA: TGTGCCTGGAAACGGGGAGGTCATGAGCAGTACTTC
CDR3 protein: CAWKRGGHEQYF

D gene: .
CDR3 length: 15
clone size: .
V gene: TRBV19
J gene: TRBJ2-1
CDR3 DNA: TGTGCCAGTAGTATCAAGGGGCTCTCCTACAATGAGCAGTTCTTC
CDR3 protein: CASSIKGLSYNEQFF